Below, 3 T cell receptor beta chains from the same sample are listed, as sequenced in a study of T cells after yellow fever vaccination. TCRdb used MiXCR to reprocess the 5' RACE reads, holding one entry per CDR3 protein. The sample has around 160,000 distinct CDR3 sequences; about 7% are singletons. This material consisted of CD4+ T cells sorted from PBMCs, taken 5 days after the first yellow fever vaccination. Receptor source: a man between 18 and 29 years old who received the YFV17D yellow fever vaccine.

This clonotype appeared many times. This chain links TRBV24-1 with TRBJ2-1; TRBD2 matches at 12 bases. The CDR3 sequence is 19 residues long. The germline V gene has CDR1 KGHDR and CDR2 SFDVKD. J lost 6 bases, V lost 0 bases, and 11 bases had no gene match. CDR3 sequence: CATSDLASGGAIVPNEQFF. The CDR3 DNA is TGTGCCACCAGTGATTTGGCTAGCGGGGGGGCTATTGTCCCCAATGAGCAGTTCTTC.

In its sample, this clonotype was seen many times. The rearrangement links TRBV6-5 to TRBJ2-3; a possible D gene is TRBD1 (6 bases). V lost 2 bases and J lost 1, with 10 bases in between. Per germline, CDR1 MNHEY and CDR2 SVGAGI. CDR3 length equals 15 residues. The CDR3 DNA is TGTGCCAGCAGTTACCGAGGGGGACGCACAGATACGCAGTATTTT. Protein sequence: CASSYRGGRTDTQYF.

The chain carries TRBV18 and TRBJ1-1; tentative D call: TRBD1 (5 bases). The V end lost 3 bases, the J end lost 4 bases, and 12 bases lay between the germline ends. This CDR3 has 14 residues. The germline gives CDR1 KGHSH, CDR2 LQKENI. CDR3: CASSPFRDGTEAFF. In DNA form, the CDR3 reads TGTGCCAGCTCACCTTTTAGGGACGGCACTGAAGCTTTCTTT. The full variable domain, in which reference TRBV18 and TRBJ1-1 provide the parts outside the CDR3, is NAGVMQNPRHLVRRRGQEARLRCSPMKGHSHVYWYRQLPEEGLKFMVYLQKENIIDESGMPKERFSAEFPKEGPSILRIQQVVRGDSAAYFCASSPFRDGTEAFFGQGTRLTVV.